The sequence of this T cell receptor beta chain was determined in a study of shared clonotypes between healthy human individuals. Between the trimmed V and J ends, which lost 7 bases and 7 bases, there was a span of 14 bases. This CDR3 has 13 residues. Germline V gene data show CDR1 as SEHNR and CDR2 as FQNEAQ (reference sequence). TCRdb keeps only in-frame clones here, not all; method: immunoSEQ multiplex PCR. The top ten hold roughly 1.5% of the sample, which has some 900,000 clones, 76% seen once. Findings of the study overall: Rarefaction demonstrated incomplete sorted-subset sequencing despite large depth.

This clone turned up a few times. What it binds is not known. This chain uses TRBV7-9 with TRBJ2-1; a possible D gene is TRBD2 (6 bases). The sequence derives from a man younger than 30 in good health. Sequencing was performed on memory CD4+ T cells sorted from blood. Sample subset: CD45RA-negative fraction. The CDR3 region is CASTGGKKNEQFF. In DNA form, the CDR3 reads TGTGCCAGCACCGGCGGGAAAAAGAATGAGCAGTTCTTC. The whole variable domain, filled in from reference TRBV7-9 and TRBJ2-1, reads DTGVSQNPRHKITKRGQNVTFRCDPISEHNRLYWYRQTLGQGPEFLTYFQNEAQLEKSRLLSDRFSAERPKGSFSTLEIQRTEQGDSAMYLCASTGGKKNEQFFGPGTRLTVL.